The 23 T cell receptor beta chains reported below all come from one sample, sequenced in a study of blood T cells in healthy people across ages (dated by TCRdb to between 2014 and 2016). Library preparation used 5' RACE. TCRdb lists the instrument as Illumina HiSeq 2500. A second PCR of roughly 7 to 11 cycles was performed with a sample-barcoded 5' primer and a J-beta primer mix. TCRdb handled the public reads itself, with Q25 trimming in fastp and clone calling in MiXCR, and kept productive beta chains. Entries are consolidated by CDR3 protein sequence, retaining the most common genes and DNA. A total of over 1.5 million distinct CDR3 sequences appear in this sample, about 50% of them only once. The top ten clonotypes cover less than 2.5% of the sample. Source material: blood. The receptors were gathered from a woman between 40 and 55 years old in good health.

J is TRBJ2-3 and V is TRBV20-1, with D hard to call. The V gene's germline CDR1 is DFQATT and CDR2 SNEGSKA (reference sequence). The CDR3 contains 13 residues. V was clipped by 1 base and J by 2 bases, with 7 bases between them. Written as DNA, the CDR3 is TGCAGTGCTAGAGTGGTAACCACAGATACGCAGTATTTT. Amino acids: CSARVVTTDTQYF.

The chain is built from TRBV28 and TRBJ2-5; D is possibly TRBD2 (6 bases). Germline CDR1 MDHEN, CDR2 SYDVKM. Trimming removed 3 bases at V and 0 bases at J, with 14 bases between. The CDR3 runs to 16 residues. The CDR3 is CASSLGGSGNQETQYF. CDR3 nucleotide sequence: TGTGCCAGCAGTTTGGGGGGATCGGGCAACCAAGAGACCCAGTACTTC.

CDR3 amino acids: CASSRDRAGVYGYTF. CDR3 in DNA: TGCGCCAGCAGCCGGGACAGGGCGGGAGTGTATGGCTACACCTTC. The V and J genes are TRBV5-1 and TRBJ1-2, with TRBD1 matching over 9 bases. The V gene's germline CDR1 is SGHRS and CDR2 YFSETQ. This CDR3 is built from 15 residues. J gave up 5 bases and V 4 bases, and 9 bases lay outside the gene matches.

The chain carries TRBV7-2 and TRBJ1-4; the match to TRBD1 covers 8 bases. The CDR3 totals 15 residues. V dropped 5 bases and J dropped 5; count of bases not matched to a gene: 7. CDR1 SGHTA and CDR2 FQGNSA come from the germline V gene. The CDR3 region has the DNA TGTGCCAGCAGCGCTCGACAGGGGCCGAATGAAAAACTGTTTTTT. Amino acid sequence: CASSARQGPNEKLFF.

Concerning this clonotype: A junction boundary mismatches the germline segment, possibly from a read error. The genes are TRBV6-6 and TRBJ2-7, with TRBD1 identical over 11 bases. Germline V CDR1 and CDR2: MNHNY, SVGAGI (reference sequence). CDR3 size: 16 residues. The CDR3 is CASSYSRQGQGGEQCF. CDR3 sequence (DNA): TGTGCCAGCAGTTACTCGAGACAGGGACAGGGGGGCGAGCAGTGCTTC.

The chain employs TRBV15 and TRBJ2-7, with D maybe TRBD1 (6 bases). The V gene lost 0 bases and the J gene lost 7 bases, with 16 bases spanning the gap. The CDR3 totals 15 residues. CDR1 is LNHNV, CDR2 YYDKDF, per germline (reference sequence). The CDR3 coding sequence is TGTGCCACCAGCAGAGATCGTGGGGGCTACAATGAGCAGTACTTC. It translates to CATSRDRGGYNEQYF.

This clonotype was picked up a small number of times. The chain recombines TRBV5-1 with TRBJ1-2; no clear D gene. Per the germline V gene, CDR1 is SGHRS and CDR2 is YFSETQ. There are 14 residues in the CDR3. V was pared by 0 bases and J by 8 bases, with 14 bases between. CDR3 bases: TGCGCCAGCAGCTTGGACGGGCGCTCAGAGGGCTACACCTTC. It is translated as CASSLDGRSEGYTF.

This clonotype has only a few counts. The chain recombines TRBV7-9 with TRBJ2-3; no definite D call. The germline CDR1 and CDR2 sequences are SEHNR and FQNEAQ (reference sequence). Trimming took 1 base from V and 4 from J, leaving 12 bases between them. CDR3 length: 15 residues. Here the CDR3 reads CASSLVQTNSDTQYF. The CDR3 coding sequence is TGTGCCAGCAGCTTAGTGCAGACGAATTCAGATACGCAGTATTTT.

The rearrangement uses TRBV7-3 and TRBJ1-2; D is ambiguous. Deletions cut 5 bases from V and 4 bases from J, with 14 bases between. The CDR3 runs 14 residues. Germline V gives CDR1 SGHTA, CDR2 FQGTGA. CDR3 in amino acids: CASSPSESLYGYTF. The CDR3 nucleotides read TGTGCCAGCAGCCCTTCGGAGTCTCTCTATGGCTACACCTTC. The full variable domain, with the rest looked up from reference TRBV7-3 and TRBJ1-2, is GAGVSQTPSNKVTEKGKYVELRCDPISGHTALYWYRQSLGQGPEFLIYFQGTGAADDSGLPNDRFFAVRPEGSVSTLKIQRTERGDSAVYLCASSPSESLYGYTFGSGTRLTVV.

This clonotype was recorded once. The chain combines TRBV7-2 with TRBJ2-1; 8 bases line up with TRBD2. Trimming cost V 5 bases and J 5 bases; bases outside gene matches: 8. Per germline, CDR1 SGHTA and CDR2 FQGNSA. CDR3 size: 15 residues. The CDR3 sequence is CASSAPGGLHNEQFF. In DNA form, the CDR3 reads TGTGCCAGCAGCGCACCGGGAGGGCTTCACAATGAGCAGTTCTTC.

The gene calls are TRBV12-3 or TRBV12-4 and TRBJ2-1; D is perhaps TRBD1 or TRBD2 (6 bases each). This CDR3 contains 12 residues. V gave up 8 bases and J gave up 8 bases, with 13 bases separating them. The DNA of the CDR3 is TGTGCCAGCCGGCTCGGGGGCGATGAGCAGTTCTTC. Protein sequence: CASRLGGDEQFF.

J is TRBJ2-7 and V is TRBV6-1; 9 bases fit TRBD2. The CDR3 totals 13 residues. V was pared by 8 bases and J by 5 bases, with 7 bases of the junction left unmatched. Germline V gene sequence: CDR1 MNHNS, CDR2 SASEGT. CDR3 nucleotide sequence: TGTGCCAGCCAGACGCGGGGGGGTAACGAGCAGTACTTC. Translating it yields CASQTRGGNEQYF.

This clonotype showed up just a few times. The chain employs TRBV20-1 and TRBJ2-2; 7 nucleotides agree with TRBD1. The V gene's germline CDR1 is DFQATT and CDR2 SNEGSKA (reference sequence). CDR3 size: 13 residues. V trimming: 3 bases; J trimming: 5 bases; junction bases outside the gene matches: 3. CDR3 bases: TGCAGTGCTAGTTACAGGGGAACCGGGGAGCTGTTTTTT. This encodes CSASYRGTGELFF.

This clonotype turned up a few times. The chain uses TRBV28 and TRBJ2-2, with D hard to call. CDR1 MDHEN and CDR2 SYDVKM come from the germline V gene. V was shortened by 2 bases and J by 7 bases, with 5 bases between the two germline ends. The CDR3 has 12 amino acids. CDR3 DNA: TGTGCCAGCAGTTTAAGTTTCGGGGAGCTGTTTTTT. Translated, it gives CASSLSFGELFF.

The chain couples TRBV10-3 to TRBJ1-1, with unresolved D. V was clipped by 8 bases and J by 1 base, with 11 bases between them. There are 13 residues in the CDR3. Germline lookup yields CDR1 ENHRY and CDR2 SYGVKD. The CDR3 region is CAIAVESNTEAFF. Here the CDR3 DNA reads TGTGCCATCGCTGTGGAGTCGAACACTGAAGCTTTCTTT.

CDR3 nucleotide sequence: TGTGCCAGCAGCAAAGGGGTAGATACGCAGTATTTT. Translating it yields CASSKGVDTQYF. This sequence joins TRBV7-6 and TRBJ2-3; possibly TRBD1 for D (5 bases). The CDR3 loop spans 12 amino acids. Trimming cost V 5 bases and J 5 bases, with 8 bases left between them. Germline lookup yields CDR1 SGHVS and CDR2 FNYEAQ.

The rearrangement links TRBV10-3 to TRBJ2-7, with D maybe TRBD1 (5 bases). The V and J ends lost 5 bases and 6 bases respectively, with 17 bases between them. Germline loops: CDR1 ENHRY, CDR2 SYGVKD. The CDR3 loop spans 14 amino acids. As DNA, the CDR3 is TGTGCCATCAGTCCGCCCGGAGCAGGGCCCGAGCAGTACTTC. This gives the protein CAISPPGAGPEQYF.

This clonotype has just one count. The chain joins TRBV4-3 to TRBJ2-1; D gene unclear. V lost 6 bases, J lost 9 bases, and 15 bases lay in between. This CDR3 contains 13 residues. Germline-derived CDR1 and CDR2 are LGHNA and YSLEER. The CDR3 is CASRNPSGSEQFF. The CDR3 DNA is TGCGCCAGCAGGAATCCGTCAGGAAGTGAGCAGTTCTTC.

In DNA, the CDR3 is TGTGCCAGCAGTTACGGGCAGGGGGATTCACCCCTCCACTTT. Translating it yields CASSYGQGDSPLHF. The V call is TRBV6-5, the J call TRBJ1-6; 7 bases agree with TRBD1. V shed 2 bases and J 8 bases; nucleotides not matched to a gene: 3. Germline-derived CDR1 and CDR2 are MNHEY and SVGAGI. The CDR3 spans 14 residues.

This chain links TRBV5-1 with TRBJ2-1, with 11 bases aligning to TRBD2. The CDR3 length is 19 residues. The germline V gene has CDR1 SGHRS and CDR2 YFSETQ. After removal of 0 bases from V and 0 bases from J, the junction contained 8 bases not matched to a gene. CDR3 amino acids: CASSLGLAGGRSSYNEQFF. CDR3 nucleotides: TGCGCCAGCAGCTTGGGTCTAGCGGGGGGCAGGAGCTCCTACAATGAGCAGTTCTTC. Together with reference TRBV5-1 and TRBJ2-1, the CDR3 gives the full variable domain: KAGVTQTPRYLIKTRGQQVTLSCSPISGHRSVSWYQQTPGQGLQFLFEYFSETQRNKGNFPGRFSGRQFSNSRSEMNVSTLELGDSALYLCASSLGLAGGRSSYNEQFFGPGTRLTVL.

The V gene is TRBV3-1, the J gene TRBJ2-4, with unresolved D. V lost 4 bases and J lost 9, with 16 bases in between. Germline V gene sequence: CDR1 LGHDT, CDR2 YNNKEL (reference sequence). The CDR3 is 14 residues long. The CDR3: CASSPVASSRIQYF. As DNA, the CDR3 is TGTGCCAGCAGCCCGGTGGCGTCTTCCCGCATTCAGTACTTC.

This clonotype appeared a few times. The CDR3 sequence: CASSQSTAYGYTF. In nucleotides, the CDR3 is TGTGCCAGCAGCCAAAGCACAGCCTATGGCTACACCTTC. The chain couples TRBV14 to TRBJ1-2; D not certain. This CDR3 comprises 13 residues. Trimming removed 2 bases from V and 4 bases from J, with 8 bases in between. From germline, CDR1 is SGHDN and CDR2 FVKESK. The whole variable domain, remainder taken from reference TRBV14 and TRBJ1-2, is EAGVTQFPSHSVIEKGQTVTLRCDPISGHDNLYWYRRVMGKEIKFLLHFVKESKQDESGMPNNRFLAERTGGTYSTLKVQPAELEDSGVYFCASSQSTAYGYTFGSGTRLTVV.

The sample holds a few counts of this clonotype. The gene calls are TRBV4-1 and TRBJ2-1; maybe TRBD2 (5 bases). CDR1 and CDR2 (germline): MGHRA, YSYEKL. The CDR3 extends over 14 amino acids. Trimming cost V 2 bases and J 6 bases, with 11 bases left between them. The CDR3 bases are TGCGCCAGCAGCCAATACGCGGGCGGCAATGAGCAGTTCTTC. It encodes CASSQYAGGNEQFF.